This TCR beta chain was profiled in a study of T cell changes during pregnancy in multiple sclerosis. The repertoire was sequenced with immunoSEQ multiplex PCR; TCRdb's copy has only in-frame clones and lacks some. The data contain approximately 57,000 clones, approximately 90% of them singletons. V lost 6 bases, J lost 7 bases, and 20 bases lay in between. The CDR3 loop spans 14 amino acids. Germline V gene data show CDR1 as SGDLS and CDR2 as YYNGEE. The input for sequencing was peripheral blood, taken after pregnancy. This TCR was sampled from a female donor in good health, enrolled as a control in a pregnancy study. The rearrangement links TRBV9 to TRBJ2-7; D might be TRBD2 (6 bases). The CDR3 here is CASTAGIGFGEQYF. DNA of the CDR3: TGTGCCAGCACTGCGGGAATTGGGTTCGGGGAGCAGTACTTC.